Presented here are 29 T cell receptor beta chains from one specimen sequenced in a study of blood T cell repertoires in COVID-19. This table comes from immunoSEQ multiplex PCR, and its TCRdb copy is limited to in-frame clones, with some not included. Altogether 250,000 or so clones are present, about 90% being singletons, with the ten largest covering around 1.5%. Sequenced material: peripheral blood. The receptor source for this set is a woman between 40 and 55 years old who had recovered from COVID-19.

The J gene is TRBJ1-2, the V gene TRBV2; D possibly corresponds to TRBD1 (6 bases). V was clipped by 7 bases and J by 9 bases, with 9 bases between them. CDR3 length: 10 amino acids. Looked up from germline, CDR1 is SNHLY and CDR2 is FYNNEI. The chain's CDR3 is CASMGARYTF. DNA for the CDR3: TGTGCCAGCATGGGGGCCCGCTACACCTTC. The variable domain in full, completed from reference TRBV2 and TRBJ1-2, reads EPEVTQTPSHQVTQMGQEVILRCVPISNHLYFYWYRQILGQKVEFLVSFYNNEISEKSEIFDDQFSVERPDGSNFTLKIRSTKLEDSAMYFCASMGARYTFGSGTRLTVV.

The CDR3 region is CASSSLTGYGYTF. The CDR3 DNA sequence: TGTGCCAGCAGCTCCCTAACGGGCTATGGCTACACCTTC. The gene calls are TRBV7-2 and TRBJ1-2; D not resolved. The V end lost 4 bases, the J end lost 4 bases, and 10 bases lay between the germline ends. The CDR3 is 13 amino acids. CDR1 is SGHTA, CDR2 FQGNSA, per germline.

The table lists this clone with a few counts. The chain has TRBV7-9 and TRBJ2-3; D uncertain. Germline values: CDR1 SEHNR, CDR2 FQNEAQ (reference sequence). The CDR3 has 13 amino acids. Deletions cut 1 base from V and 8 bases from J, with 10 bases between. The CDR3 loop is CASSLGLSGTQYF. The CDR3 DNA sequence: TGTGCCAGCAGCTTAGGCCTATCGGGTACGCAGTATTTT.

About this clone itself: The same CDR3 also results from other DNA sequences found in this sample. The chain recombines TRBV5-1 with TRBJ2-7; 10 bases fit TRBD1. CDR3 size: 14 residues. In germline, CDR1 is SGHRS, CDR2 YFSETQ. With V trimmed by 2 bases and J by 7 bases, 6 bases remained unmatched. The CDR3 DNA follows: TGCGCCAGCAGCTTCGGGACAGGGGCAAGGGAGCAGTACTTC. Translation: CASSFGTGAREQYF. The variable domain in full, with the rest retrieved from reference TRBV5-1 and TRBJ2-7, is KAGVTQTPRYLIKTRGQQVTLSCSPISGHRSVSWYQQTPGQGLQFLFEYFSETQRNKGNFPGRFSGRQFSNSRSEMNVSTLELGDSALYLCASSFGTGAREQYFGPGTRLTVT.

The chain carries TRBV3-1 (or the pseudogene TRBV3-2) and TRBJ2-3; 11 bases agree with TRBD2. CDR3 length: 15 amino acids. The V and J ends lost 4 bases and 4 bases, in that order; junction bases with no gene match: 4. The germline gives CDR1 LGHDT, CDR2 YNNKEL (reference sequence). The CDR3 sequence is CASSPLAGVADTQYF. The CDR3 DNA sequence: TGTGCCAGCAGCCCACTAGCGGGGGTGGCAGATACGCAGTATTTT.

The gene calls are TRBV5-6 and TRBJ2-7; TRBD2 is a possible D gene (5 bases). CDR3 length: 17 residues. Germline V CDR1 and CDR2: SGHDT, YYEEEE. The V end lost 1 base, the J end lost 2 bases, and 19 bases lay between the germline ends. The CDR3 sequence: CASSLRIREGGAYEQYF. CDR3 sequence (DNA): TGTGCCAGCAGCTTGAGAATCCGGGAAGGTGGGGCCTACGAGCAGTACTTC.

CDR3 nucleotides: TGTGCCAGCAGCCCCGTCTCACTAGCGGGGGGTATCGGGGAGCTGTTTTTT. It specifies CASSPVSLAGGIGELFF. The chain links TRBV7-9 to TRBJ2-2; 12 nucleotides match TRBD2. Per the germline V gene, CDR1 is SEHNR and CDR2 is FQNEAQ (reference sequence). CDR3 length equals 17 residues. The V gene end was trimmed by 5 bases and the J gene end by 7 bases; junction bases not matched to a gene: 11.

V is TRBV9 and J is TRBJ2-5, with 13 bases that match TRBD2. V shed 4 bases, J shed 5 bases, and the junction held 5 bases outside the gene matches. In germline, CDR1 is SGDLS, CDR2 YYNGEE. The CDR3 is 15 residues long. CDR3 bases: TGTGCCAGCAGCATCGGGACTAGCGGGGCGGAGACCCAGTACTTC. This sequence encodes CASSIGTSGAETQYF.

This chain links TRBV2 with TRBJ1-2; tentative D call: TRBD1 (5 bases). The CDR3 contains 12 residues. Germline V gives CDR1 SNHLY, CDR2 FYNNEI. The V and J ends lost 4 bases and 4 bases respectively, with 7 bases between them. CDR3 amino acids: CASSGTLYGYTF. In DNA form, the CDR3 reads TGTGCCAGCAGTGGGACACTCTATGGCTACACCTTC. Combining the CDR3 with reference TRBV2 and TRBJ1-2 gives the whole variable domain EPEVTQTPSHQVTQMGQEVILRCVPISNHLYFYWYRQILGQKVEFLVSFYNNEISEKSEIFDDQFSVERPDGSNFTLKIRSTKLEDSAMYFCASSGTLYGYTFGSGTRLTVV.

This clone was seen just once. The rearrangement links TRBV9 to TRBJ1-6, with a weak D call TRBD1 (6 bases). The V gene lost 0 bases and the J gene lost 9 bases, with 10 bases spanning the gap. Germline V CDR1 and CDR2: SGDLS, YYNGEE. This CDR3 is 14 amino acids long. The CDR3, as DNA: TGTGCCAGCAGCGTAGAGCCAGGGGCTTCACCCCTCCACTTT. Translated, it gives CASSVEPGASPLHF.

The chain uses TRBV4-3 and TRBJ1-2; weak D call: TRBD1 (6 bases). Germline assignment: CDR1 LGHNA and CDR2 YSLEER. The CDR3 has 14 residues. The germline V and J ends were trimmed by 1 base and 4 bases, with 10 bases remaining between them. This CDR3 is CASSQATGTYGYTF. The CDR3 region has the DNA TGCGCCAGCAGCCAAGCTACAGGGACCTATGGCTACACCTTC.

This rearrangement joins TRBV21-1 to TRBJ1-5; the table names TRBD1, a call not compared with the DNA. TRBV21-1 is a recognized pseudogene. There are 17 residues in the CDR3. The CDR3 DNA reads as TGTGCCAGCAGCAAGACAGGGCGGGAATATAGCAATCAGCCCCAGCATTTT. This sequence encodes CASSKTGREYSNQPQHF.

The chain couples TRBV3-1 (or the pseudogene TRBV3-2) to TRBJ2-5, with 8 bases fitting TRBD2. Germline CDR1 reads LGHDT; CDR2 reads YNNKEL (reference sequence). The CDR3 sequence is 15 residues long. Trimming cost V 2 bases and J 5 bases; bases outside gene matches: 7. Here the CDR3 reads CASSQMFRGGETQYF. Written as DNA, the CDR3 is TGTGCCAGCAGCCAAATGTTCCGCGGGGGGGAGACCCAGTACTTC.

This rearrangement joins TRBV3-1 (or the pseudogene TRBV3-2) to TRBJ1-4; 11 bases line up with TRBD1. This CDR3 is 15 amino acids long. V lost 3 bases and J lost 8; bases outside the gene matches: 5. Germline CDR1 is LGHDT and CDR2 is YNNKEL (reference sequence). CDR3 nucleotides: TGTGCCAGCAGCCACCAGGGGACAGGGGGGGAAAAACTGTTTTTT. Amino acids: CASSHQGTGGEKLFF.

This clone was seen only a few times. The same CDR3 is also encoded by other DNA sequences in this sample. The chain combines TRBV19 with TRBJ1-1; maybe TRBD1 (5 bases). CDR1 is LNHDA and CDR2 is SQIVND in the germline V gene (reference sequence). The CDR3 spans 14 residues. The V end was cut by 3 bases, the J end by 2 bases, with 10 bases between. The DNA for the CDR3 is TGTGCCAGTAGTATCCAGGGAGGTAACACTGAAGCTTTCTTT. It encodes CASSIQGGNTEAFF.

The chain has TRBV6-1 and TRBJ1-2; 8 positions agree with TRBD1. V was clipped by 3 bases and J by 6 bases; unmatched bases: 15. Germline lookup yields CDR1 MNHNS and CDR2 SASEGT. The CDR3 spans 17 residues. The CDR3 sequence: CASSEGFVGQGANGYTF. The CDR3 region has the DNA TGTGCCAGCAGTGAGGGGTTTGTAGGACAGGGAGCAAATGGCTACACCTTC.

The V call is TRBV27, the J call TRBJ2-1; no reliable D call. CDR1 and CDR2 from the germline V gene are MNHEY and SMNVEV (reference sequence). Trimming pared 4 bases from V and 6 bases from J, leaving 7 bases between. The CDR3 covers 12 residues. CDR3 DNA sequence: TGTGCCAGCAGTTGGGCAGGCAATGAGCAGTTCTTC. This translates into CASSWAGNEQFF.

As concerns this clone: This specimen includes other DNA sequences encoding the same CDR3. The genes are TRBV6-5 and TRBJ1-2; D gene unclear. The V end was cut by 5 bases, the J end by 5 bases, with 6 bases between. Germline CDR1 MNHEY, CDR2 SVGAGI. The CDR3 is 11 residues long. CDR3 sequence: CASSPGYGYTF. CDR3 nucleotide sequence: TGTGCCAGCAGTCCCGGGTATGGCTACACCTTC.

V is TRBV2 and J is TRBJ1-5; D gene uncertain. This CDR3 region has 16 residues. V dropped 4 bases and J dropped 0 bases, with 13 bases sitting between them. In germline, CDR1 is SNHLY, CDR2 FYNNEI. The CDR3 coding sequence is TGTGCCAGCAGTGGGCCCGGGGTTTCTAGCAATCAGCCCCAGCATTTT. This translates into CASSGPGVSSNQPQHF.

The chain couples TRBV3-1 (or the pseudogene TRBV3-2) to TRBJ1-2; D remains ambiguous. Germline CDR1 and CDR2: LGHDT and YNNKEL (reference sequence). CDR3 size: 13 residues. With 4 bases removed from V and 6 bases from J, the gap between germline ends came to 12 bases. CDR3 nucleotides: TGTGCCAGCAGCCGGTTGGGAGGGCATGGCTACACCTTC. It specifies CASSRLGGHGYTF.

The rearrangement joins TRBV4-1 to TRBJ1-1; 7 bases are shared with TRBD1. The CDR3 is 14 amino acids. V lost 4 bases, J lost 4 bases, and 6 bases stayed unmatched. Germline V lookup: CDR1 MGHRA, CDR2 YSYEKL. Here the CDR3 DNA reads TGCGCCAGCAGCCGGCCGACAGGGAGCACTGAAGCTTTCTTT. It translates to CASSRPTGSTEAFF.

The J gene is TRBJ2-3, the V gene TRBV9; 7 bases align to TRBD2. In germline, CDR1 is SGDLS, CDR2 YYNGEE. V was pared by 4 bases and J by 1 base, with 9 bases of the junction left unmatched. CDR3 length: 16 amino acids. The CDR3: CASSPWVGGGTDTQYF. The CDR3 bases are TGTGCCAGCAGCCCCTGGGTGGGGGGGGGCACAGATACGCAGTATTTT.

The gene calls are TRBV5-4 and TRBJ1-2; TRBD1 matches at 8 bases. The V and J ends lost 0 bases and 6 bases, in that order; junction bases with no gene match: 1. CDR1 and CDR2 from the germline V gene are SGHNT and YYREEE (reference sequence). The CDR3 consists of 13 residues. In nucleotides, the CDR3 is TGTGCCAGCAGCTTGGAACAGGGGGATGGCTACACCTTC. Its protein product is CASSLEQGDGYTF.

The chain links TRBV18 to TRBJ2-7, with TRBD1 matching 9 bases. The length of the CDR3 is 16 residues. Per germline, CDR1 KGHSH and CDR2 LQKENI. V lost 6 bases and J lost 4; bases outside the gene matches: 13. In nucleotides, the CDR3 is TGTGCCAGCTCTCCGACCTCGACAGGGGGGTCTTACGAGCAGTACTTC. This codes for CASSPTSTGGSYEQYF. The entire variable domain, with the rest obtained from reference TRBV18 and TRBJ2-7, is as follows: NAGVMQNPRHLVRRRGQEARLRCSPMKGHSHVYWYRQLPEEGLKFMVYLQKENIIDESGMPKERFSAEFPKEGPSILRIQQVVRGDSAAYFCASSPTSTGGSYEQYFGPGTRLTVT.

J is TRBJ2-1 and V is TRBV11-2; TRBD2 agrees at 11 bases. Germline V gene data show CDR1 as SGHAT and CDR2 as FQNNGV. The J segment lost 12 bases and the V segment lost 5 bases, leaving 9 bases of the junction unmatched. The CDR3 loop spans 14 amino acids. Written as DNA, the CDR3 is TGTGCCAGCAGCCTCGCTCTAGCGGGGGGATCGCAGTTCTTC. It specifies CASSLALAGGSQFF.

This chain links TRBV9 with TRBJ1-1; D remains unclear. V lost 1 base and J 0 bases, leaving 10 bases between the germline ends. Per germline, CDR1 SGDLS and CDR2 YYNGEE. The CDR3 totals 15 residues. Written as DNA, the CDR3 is TGTGCCAGCAGCGTAAGGCCAGGAATGAACACTGAAGCTTTCTTT. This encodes CASSVRPGMNTEAFF.

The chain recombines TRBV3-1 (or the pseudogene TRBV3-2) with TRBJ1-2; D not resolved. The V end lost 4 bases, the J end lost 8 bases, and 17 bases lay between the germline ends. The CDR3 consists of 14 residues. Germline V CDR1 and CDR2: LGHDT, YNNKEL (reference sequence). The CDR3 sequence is CASSPVRWEGGYTF. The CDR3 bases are TGTGCCAGCAGCCCTGTAAGGTGGGAGGGAGGCTACACCTTC.

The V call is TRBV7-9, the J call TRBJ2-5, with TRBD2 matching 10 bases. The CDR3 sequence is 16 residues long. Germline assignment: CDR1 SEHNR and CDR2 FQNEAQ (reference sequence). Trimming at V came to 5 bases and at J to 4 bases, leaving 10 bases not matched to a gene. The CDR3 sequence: CASSPAGAGGRETQYF. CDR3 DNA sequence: TGTGCCAGCAGCCCCGCGGGAGCGGGGGGGCGAGAGACCCAGTACTTC. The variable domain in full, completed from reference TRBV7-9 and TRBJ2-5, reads DTGVSQNPRHKITKRGQNVTFRCDPISEHNRLYWYRQTLGQGPEFLTYFQNEAQLEKSRLLSDRFSAERPKGSFSTLEIQRTEQGDSAMYLCASSPAGAGGRETQYFGPGTRLLVL.

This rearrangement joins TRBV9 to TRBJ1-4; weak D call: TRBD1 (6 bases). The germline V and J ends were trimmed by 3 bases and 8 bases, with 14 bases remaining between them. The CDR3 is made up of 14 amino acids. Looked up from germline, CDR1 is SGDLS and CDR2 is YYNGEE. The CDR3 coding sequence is TGTGCCAGCAGCGGGGGACACCTCTGGGAAAAACTGTTTTTT. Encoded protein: CASSGGHLWEKLFF.